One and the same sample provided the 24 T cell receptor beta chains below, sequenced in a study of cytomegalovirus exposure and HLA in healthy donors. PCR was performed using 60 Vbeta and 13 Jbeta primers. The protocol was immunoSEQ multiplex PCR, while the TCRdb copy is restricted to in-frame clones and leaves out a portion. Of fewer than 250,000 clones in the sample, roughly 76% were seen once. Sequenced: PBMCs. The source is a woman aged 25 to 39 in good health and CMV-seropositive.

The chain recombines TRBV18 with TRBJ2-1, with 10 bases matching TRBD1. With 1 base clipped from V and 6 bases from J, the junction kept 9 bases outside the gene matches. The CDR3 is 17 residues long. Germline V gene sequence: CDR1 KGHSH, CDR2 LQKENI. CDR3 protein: CASSPLARTGGRNEQFF. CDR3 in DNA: TGTGCCAGCTCACCACTGGCGAGGACAGGGGGACGCAATGAGCAGTTCTTC.

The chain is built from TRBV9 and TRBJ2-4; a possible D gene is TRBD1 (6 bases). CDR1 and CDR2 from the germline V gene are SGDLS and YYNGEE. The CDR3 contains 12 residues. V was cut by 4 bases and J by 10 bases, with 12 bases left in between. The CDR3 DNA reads TGTGCCAGCAGCTTACAGGGTGGGATTCAGTACTTC. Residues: CASSLQGGIQYF.

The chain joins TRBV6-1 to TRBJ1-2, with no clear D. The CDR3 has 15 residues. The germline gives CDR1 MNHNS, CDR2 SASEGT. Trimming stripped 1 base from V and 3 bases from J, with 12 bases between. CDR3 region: CASSEGSGLYYGYTF. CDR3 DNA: TGTGCCAGCAGTGAAGGTAGCGGACTCTACTATGGCTACACCTTC.

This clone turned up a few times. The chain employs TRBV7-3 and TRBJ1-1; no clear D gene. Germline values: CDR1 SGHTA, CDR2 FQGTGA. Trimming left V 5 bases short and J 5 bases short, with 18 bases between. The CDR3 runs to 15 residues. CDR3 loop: CASSSGVEGGTEAFF. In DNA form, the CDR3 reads TGTGCCAGCAGCAGCGGAGTAGAGGGAGGTACTGAAGCTTTCTTT.

This CDR3 is CASIEARDSHGYTF. The DNA for the CDR3 is TGTGCCAGCATAGAAGCGCGGGACAGCCATGGCTACACCTTC. The rearrangement links TRBV28 to TRBJ1-2; 7 bases map to TRBD1. V was clipped by 7 bases and J by 6 bases; unmatched bases: 11. The germline gives CDR1 MDHEN, CDR2 SYDVKM. The CDR3 spans 14 residues.

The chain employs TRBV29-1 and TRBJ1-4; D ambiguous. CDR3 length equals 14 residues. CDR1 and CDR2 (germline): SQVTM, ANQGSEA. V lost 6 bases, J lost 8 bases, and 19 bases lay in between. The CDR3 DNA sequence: TGCAGCGTCTCAACGAATTACCCCGGGGAAAAACTGTTTTTT. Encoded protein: CSVSTNYPGEKLFF. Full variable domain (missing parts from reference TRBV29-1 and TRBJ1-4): SAVISQKPSRDICQRGTSLTIQCQVDSQVTMMFWYRQQPGQSLTLIATANQGSEATYESGFVIDKFPISRPNLTFSTLTVSNMSPEDSSIYLCSVSTNYPGEKLFFGSGTQLSVL.

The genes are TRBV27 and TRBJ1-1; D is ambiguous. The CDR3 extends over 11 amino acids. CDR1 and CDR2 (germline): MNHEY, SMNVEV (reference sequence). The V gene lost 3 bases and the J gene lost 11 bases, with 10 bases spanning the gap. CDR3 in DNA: TGTGCCAGCAGTTTGGGTCGGAGGGCTTTCTTT. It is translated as CASSLGRRAFF.

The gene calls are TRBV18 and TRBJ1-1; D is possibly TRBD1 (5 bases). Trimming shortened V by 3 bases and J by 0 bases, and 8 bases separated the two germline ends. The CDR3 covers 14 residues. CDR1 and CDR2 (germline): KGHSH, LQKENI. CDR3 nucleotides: TGTGCCAGCTCACCGGGGGGAGTGAACACTGAAGCTTTCTTT. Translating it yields CASSPGGVNTEAFF.

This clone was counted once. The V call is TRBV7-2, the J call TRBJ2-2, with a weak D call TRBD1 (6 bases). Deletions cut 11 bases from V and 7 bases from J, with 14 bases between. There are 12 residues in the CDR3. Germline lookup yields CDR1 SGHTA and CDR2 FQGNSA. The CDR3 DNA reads TGTGCCCGCGGTTCGGACAGCGGGGAGCTGTTTTTT. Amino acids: CARGSDSGELFF. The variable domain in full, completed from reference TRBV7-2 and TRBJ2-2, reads GAGVSQSPSNKVTEKGKDVELRCDPISGHTALYWYRQSLGQGLEFLIYFQGNSAPDKSGLPSDRFSAERTGGSVSTLTIQRTQQEDSAVYLCARGSDSGELFFGEGSRLTVL.

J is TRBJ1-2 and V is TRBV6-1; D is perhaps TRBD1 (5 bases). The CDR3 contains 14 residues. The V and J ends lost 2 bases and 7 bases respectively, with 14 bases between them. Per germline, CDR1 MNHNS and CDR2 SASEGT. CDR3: CASSERQGNSGYTF. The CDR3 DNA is TGTGCCAGCAGTGAACGGCAGGGCAATAGTGGCTACACCTTC.

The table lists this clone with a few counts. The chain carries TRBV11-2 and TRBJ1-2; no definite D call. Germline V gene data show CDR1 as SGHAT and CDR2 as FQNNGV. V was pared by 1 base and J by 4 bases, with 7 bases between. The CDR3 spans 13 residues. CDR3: CASSLGDSYGYTF. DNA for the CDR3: TGTGCCAGCAGCTTAGGCGACTCCTATGGCTACACCTTC.

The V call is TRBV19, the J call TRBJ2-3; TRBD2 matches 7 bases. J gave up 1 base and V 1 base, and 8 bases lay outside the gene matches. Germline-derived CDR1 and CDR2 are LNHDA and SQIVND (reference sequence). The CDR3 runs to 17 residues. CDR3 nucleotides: TGTGCCAGTAGTATAGTGCAGCAGCGGGGTCGCACAGATACGCAGTATTTT. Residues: CASSIVQQRGRTDTQYF.

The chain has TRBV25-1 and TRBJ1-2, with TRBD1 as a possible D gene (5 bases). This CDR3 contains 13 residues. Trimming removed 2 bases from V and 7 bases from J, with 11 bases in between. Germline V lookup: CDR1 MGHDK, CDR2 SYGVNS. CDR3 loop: CASSEMGGTGYTF. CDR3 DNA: TGTGCCAGCAGTGAAATGGGGGGTACTGGCTACACCTTC.

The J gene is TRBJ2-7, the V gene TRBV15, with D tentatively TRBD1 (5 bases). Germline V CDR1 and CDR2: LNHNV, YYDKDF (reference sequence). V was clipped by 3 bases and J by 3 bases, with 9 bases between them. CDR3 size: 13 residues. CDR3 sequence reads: CATSRVQGYEQYF. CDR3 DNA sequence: TGTGCCACCAGCAGGGTTCAGGGCTACGAGCAGTACTTC.

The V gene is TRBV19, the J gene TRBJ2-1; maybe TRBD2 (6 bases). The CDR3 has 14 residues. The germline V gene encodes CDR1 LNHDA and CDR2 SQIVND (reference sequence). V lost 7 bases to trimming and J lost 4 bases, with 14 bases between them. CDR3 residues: CASKASSEYNEQFF. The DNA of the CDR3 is TGTGCCAGTAAGGCGTCTAGCGAGTACAATGAGCAGTTCTTC.

CDR3 protein: CASSLRTQGAGNTIYF. DNA of the CDR3: TGTGCCAGCAGCTTAAGGACACAGGGGGCTGGAAACACCATATATTTT. This rearrangement joins TRBV7-6 to TRBJ1-3, with 8 positions matching TRBD1. Per the germline V gene, CDR1 is SGHVS and CDR2 is FNYEAQ. J was trimmed by 2 bases and V by 2 bases; bases with no gene match: 5. This CDR3 comprises 16 residues. The whole variable domain, filled in from reference TRBV7-6 and TRBJ1-3, reads GAGVSQSPRYKVTKRGQDVALRCDPISGHVSLYWYRQALGQGPEFLTYFNYEAQQDKSGLPNDRFSAERPEGSISTLTIQRTEQRDSAMYRCASSLRTQGAGNTIYFGEGSWLTVV.

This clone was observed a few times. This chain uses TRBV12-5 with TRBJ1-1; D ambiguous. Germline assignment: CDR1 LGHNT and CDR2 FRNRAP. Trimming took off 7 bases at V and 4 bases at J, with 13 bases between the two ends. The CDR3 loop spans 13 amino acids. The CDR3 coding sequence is TGTGCTAGTGTTCCGGACGGGATCACTGAAGCTTTCTTT. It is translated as CASVPDGITEAFF.

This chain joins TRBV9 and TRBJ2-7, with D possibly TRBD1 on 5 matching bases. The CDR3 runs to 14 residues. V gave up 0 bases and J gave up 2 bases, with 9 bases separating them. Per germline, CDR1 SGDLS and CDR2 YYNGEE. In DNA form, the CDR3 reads TGTGCCAGCAGCGTAGGGACAAGAGCCTACGAGCAGTACTTC. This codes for CASSVGTRAYEQYF.

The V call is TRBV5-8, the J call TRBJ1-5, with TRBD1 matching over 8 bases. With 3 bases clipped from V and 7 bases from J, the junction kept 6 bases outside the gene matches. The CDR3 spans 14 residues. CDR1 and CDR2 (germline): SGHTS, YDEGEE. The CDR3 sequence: CASSYGQGGQPQHF. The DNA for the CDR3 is TGTGCCAGCAGCTATGGACAGGGAGGGCAGCCCCAGCATTTT.

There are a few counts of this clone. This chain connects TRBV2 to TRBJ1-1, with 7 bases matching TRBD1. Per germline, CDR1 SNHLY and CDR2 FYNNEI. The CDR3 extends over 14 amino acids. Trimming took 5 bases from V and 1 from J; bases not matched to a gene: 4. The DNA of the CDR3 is TGTGCCAGCAGTCGACAGGGCGGGAACACTGAAGCTTTCTTT. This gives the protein CASSRQGGNTEAFF. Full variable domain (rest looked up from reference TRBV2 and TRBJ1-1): EPEVTQTPSHQVTQMGQEVILRCVPISNHLYFYWYRQILGQKVEFLVSFYNNEISEKSEIFDDQFSVERPDGSNFTLKIRSTKLEDSAMYFCASSRQGGNTEAFFGQGTRLTVV.

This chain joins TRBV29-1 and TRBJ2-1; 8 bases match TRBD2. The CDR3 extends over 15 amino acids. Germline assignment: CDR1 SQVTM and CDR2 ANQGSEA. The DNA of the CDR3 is TGCAACCCTGTTGGACGGGGGGGCTCGAACAATGAGCAGTTCTTC. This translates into CNPVGRGGSNNEQFF.

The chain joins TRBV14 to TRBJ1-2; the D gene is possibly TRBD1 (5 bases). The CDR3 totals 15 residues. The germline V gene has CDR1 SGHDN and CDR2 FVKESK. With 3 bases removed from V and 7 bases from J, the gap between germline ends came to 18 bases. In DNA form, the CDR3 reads TGTGCCAGCAGCCATTTTAAAGGGGCATACGGTGGCTACACCTTC. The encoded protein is CASSHFKGAYGGYTF.

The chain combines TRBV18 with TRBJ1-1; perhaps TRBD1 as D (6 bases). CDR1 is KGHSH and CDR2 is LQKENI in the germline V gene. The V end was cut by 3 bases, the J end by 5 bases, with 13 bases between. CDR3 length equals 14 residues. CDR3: CASSPRGYFTEAFF. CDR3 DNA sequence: TGTGCCAGCTCACCCAGGGGATACTTTACTGAAGCTTTCTTT.

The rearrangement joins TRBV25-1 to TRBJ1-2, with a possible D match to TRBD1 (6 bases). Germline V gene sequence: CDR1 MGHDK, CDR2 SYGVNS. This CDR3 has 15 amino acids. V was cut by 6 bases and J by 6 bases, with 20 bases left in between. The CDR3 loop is CASRGGAGARDGYTF. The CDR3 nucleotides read TGTGCCAGCAGGGGGGGGGCAGGGGCACGGGATGGCTACACCTTC.